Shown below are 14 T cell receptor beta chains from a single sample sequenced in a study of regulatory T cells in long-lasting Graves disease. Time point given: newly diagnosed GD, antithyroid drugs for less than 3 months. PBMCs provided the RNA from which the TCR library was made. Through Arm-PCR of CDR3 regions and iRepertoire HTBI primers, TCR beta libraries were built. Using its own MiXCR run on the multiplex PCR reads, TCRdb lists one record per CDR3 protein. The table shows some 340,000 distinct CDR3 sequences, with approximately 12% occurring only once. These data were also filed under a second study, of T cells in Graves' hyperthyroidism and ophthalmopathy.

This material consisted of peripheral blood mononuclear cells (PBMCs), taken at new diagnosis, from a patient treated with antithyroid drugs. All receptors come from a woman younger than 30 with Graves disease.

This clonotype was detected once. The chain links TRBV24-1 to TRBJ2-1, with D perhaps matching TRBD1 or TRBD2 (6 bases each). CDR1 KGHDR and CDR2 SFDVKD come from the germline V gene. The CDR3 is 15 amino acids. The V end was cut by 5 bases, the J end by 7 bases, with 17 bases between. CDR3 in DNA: TGTGCCACCAGTGGACGGGGGCGTTTGGAGAATGAGCAGTTCTTC. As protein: CATSGRGRLENEQFF.

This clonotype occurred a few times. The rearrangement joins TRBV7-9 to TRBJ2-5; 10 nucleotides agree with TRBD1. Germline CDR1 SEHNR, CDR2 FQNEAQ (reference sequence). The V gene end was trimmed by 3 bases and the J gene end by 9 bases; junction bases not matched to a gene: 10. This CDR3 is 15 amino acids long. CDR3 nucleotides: TGTGCCAGCAGCTTTTTGGACAGGGGGTATGAGTCCCAGTACTTC. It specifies CASSFLDRGYESQYF.

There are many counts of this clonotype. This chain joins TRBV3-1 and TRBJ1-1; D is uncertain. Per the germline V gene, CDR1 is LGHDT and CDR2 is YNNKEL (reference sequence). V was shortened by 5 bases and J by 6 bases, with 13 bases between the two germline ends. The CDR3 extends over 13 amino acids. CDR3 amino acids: CASSSFGGPEAFF. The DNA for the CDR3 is TGTGCCAGCAGCTCCTTTGGCGGCCCTGAAGCTTTCTTT.

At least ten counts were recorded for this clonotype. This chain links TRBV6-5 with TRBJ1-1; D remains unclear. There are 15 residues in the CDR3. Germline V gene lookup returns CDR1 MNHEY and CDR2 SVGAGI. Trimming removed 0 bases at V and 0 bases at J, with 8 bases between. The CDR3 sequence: CASSYSTLMNTEAFF. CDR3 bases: TGTGCCAGCAGTTACTCCACACTGATGAACACTGAAGCTTTCTTT.

The CDR3 bases are TGTGCCAGCAGTCAACGGGGCAATCAGCCCCAGCATTTT. Translated: CASSQRGNQPQHF. V usage is TRBV6-1 and J usage is TRBJ1-5, with no clear D. Germline V lookup: CDR1 MNHNS, CDR2 SASEGT. V lost 5 bases and J 2 bases, leaving 7 bases between the germline ends. The CDR3 covers 13 residues.

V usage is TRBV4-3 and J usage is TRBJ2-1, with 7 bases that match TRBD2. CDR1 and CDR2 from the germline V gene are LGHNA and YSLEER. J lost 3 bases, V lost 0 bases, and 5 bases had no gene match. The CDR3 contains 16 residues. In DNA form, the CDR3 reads TGCGCCAGCAGCCAAGATGGTACGGGGGGCTACAATGAGCAGTTCTTC. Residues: CASSQDGTGGYNEQFF.

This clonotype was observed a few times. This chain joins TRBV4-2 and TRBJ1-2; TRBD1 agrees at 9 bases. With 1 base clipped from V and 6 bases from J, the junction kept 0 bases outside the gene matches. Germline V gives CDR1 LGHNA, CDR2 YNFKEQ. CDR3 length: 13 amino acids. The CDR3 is CASSQGTGDGYTF. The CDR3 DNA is TGTGCCAGCAGCCAAGGGACAGGGGATGGCTACACCTTC.

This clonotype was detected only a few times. The CDR3, as DNA: TGCGCCAGCAGCCAAGAGGCCGGGCCCGGCAATCAGCCCCAGCATTTT. As protein: CASSQEAGPGNQPQHF. This chain links TRBV4-3 with TRBJ1-5; D not certain. The length of the CDR3 is 16 residues. Trimming shortened V by 0 bases and J by 2 bases, and 11 bases separated the two germline ends. Germline CDR1 is LGHNA and CDR2 is YSLEER.

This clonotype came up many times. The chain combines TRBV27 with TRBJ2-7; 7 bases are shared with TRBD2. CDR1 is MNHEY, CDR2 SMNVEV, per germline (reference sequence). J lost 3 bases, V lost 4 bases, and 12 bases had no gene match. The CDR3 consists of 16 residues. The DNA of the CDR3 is TGTGCCAGCAGTTCCTATAGCGGGTTGGACCACTACGAGCAGTACTTC. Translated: CASSSYSGLDHYEQYF.

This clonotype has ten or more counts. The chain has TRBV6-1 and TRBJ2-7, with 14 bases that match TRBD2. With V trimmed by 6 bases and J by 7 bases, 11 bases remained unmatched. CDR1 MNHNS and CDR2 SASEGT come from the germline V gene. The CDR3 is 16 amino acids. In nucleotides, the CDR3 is TGTGCCAGCAGCCACCCCGGGACTAGCGGGAGTAATGAGCAGTACTTC. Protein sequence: CASSHPGTSGSNEQYF.

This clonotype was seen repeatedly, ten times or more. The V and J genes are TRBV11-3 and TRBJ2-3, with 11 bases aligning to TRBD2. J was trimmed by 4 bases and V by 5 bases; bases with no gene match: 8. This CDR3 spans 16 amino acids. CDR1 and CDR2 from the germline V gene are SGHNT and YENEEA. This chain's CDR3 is CASSLRSGRASDTQYF. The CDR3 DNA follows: TGTGCCAGCAGCCTTCGTAGCGGGAGGGCCTCAGATACGCAGTATTTT.

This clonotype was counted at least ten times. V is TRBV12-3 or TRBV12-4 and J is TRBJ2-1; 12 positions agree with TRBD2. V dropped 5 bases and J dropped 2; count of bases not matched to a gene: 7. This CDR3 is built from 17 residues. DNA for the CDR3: TGTGCCAGCAGTCCTGGACTAGCGGGGTTGGCCTACAATGAGCAGTTCTTC. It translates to CASSPGLAGLAYNEQFF.

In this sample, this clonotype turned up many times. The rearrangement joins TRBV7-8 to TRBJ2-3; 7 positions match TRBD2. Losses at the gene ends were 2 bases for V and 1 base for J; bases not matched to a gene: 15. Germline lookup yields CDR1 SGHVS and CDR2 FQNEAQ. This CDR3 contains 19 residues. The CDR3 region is CASSLWPAPGRGGTDTQYF. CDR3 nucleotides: TGTGCCAGCAGCTTATGGCCGGCGCCAGGGAGGGGTGGCACAGATACGCAGTATTTT.

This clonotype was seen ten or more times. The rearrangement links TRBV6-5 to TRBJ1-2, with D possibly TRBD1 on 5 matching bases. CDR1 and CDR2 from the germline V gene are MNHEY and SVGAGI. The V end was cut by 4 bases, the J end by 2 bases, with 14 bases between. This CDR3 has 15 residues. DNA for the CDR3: TGTGCCAGCAGTTCCCAGGGCCCGGGGAACTATGGCTACACCTTC. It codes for CASSSQGPGNYGYTF.